The present T cell receptor beta chain was sequenced within a study of PD-1 blockade in classical Hodgkin lymphoma. The germline CDR1 and CDR2 sequences are LGHNA and YSLEER. CDR3 length: 16 residues. Trimming took off 1 base at V and 0 bases at J, with 7 bases between the two ends. General study points: Nivolumab initiation under 1 year post-ASCT meant exclusion. It was among complete responders that baseline diversity resembled that of newly diagnosed patients. Compared with healthy donors, newly diagnosed patients reportedly showed lower baseline TCR diversity.

The data were produced by immunoSEQ multiplex PCR, yet TCRdb's version contains in-frame clones alone and is incomplete. The top ten hold around 21% of the sample, which has about 21,000 clones, about 68% seen once. Turning to this clone: Its antigen is not known.

Every patient relapsed after autologous stem cell transplantation, and brentuximab vedotin exposure varied. Complete response, partial response or progressive disease constituted the best responses recorded. The sequencing here drew on peripheral blood mononuclear cells (PBMCs), taken at baseline. The chain employs TRBV4-3 and TRBJ2-6; D uncertain. The receptor was isolated from a human donor with classical Hodgkin lymphoma. CDR3 residues: CASSQGFGSGANVLTF. The CDR3 DNA follows: TGCGCCAGCAGCCAAGGATTCGGCTCTGGGGCCAACGTCCTGACTTTC.